This T cell receptor (beta chain) appears in the sequencing data of a study of T cell responses to AZD1222 COVID-19 vaccine. The study, taken as a whole, reports: Donors in the cohort were predominantly white British and more often female, and clonal diversity was possibly underestimated.

CDR1 and CDR2 (germline): SQVTM, ANQGSEA. The CDR3 spans 12 residues. Between the trimmed V and J ends, which lost 6 bases and 3 bases, there was a span of 11 bases. The table came from immunoSEQ multiplex PCR; TCRdb's copy has only in-frame clones and leaves some out. This table has about 130,000 clones, approximately 86% appearing once. As for this clone: The antigen is unknown.

The gene calls are TRBV29-1 and TRBJ1-1; tentatively, D is TRBD1 (5 bases). The sequence was collected from an adult who received the AZD1222 COVID-19 vaccine. The sequenced sample was peripheral blood, obtained 28 days after the second AZD1222 dose. CDR3 loop: CSVGSGDTEAFF. CDR3 DNA: TGCAGCGTGGGGTCGGGGGACACTGAAGCTTTCTTT.